This is a list of T cell receptor beta chains from one sample in a study of T cell responses to AZD1222 COVID-19 vaccine. Generated by immunoSEQ multiplex PCR, the TCRdb table keeps only in-frame clones and is missing some. The repertoire has 150,000 to 190,000 clones, around nine tenths of them found once; the top ten carry approximately 2%. The sequences come from peripheral blood, collected on day 0 of AZD1222 vaccination. The source of these receptors is an adult in good health. Both conserved end residues are trimmed from each CDR3. Each record gives: V gene, D gene, CDR3 protein. A D gene is named only where the DNA matches it firmly.

>TRBV28|NA
ASSLIRRVSLVRRGRDNEQF
>TRBV19|NA
ASIGWRREESYNEQF
>TRBV5-4|TRBD1
ASGNDRDEK
>TRBV7-3|TRBD2
ASSLKPRTGTSGGNTGELF
>TRBV28|NA
ASNSYRRVWTEAF
>TRBV4-3|NA
ASSQDLSVGLYEQY
>TRBV5-5|NA
ASSERRSLTGELF
>TRBV29-1|NA
SVDRLSNTEAF
>TRBV11-2|NA
ASSSAQGYEQY
>TRBV25-1|NA
ASSEGRGGKSYEQY
>TRBV28|NA
ASSPDRDRRGELF